These 29 T cell receptor beta chains share one sample of origin, sequenced in a study of cytomegalovirus exposure and HLA in healthy donors. Primers: 60 Vbeta forward and 13 Jbeta reverse. Clones were read by immunoSEQ multiplex PCR, and TCRdb kept only the in-frame ones, dropping some. Altogether about 120,000 clones are present, roughly 80% being singletons, with the ten largest covering 7.5% to 10%. Sequencing used PBMCs. The receptors come from a female donor in good health and CMV-seropositive.

This clone was seen just once. The rearrangement joins TRBV7-8 to TRBJ1-2, with 11 bases matching TRBD1. Germline CDR1 SGHVS, CDR2 FQNEAQ. This CDR3 is 14 amino acids long. The ends lost 4 bases at V and 7 bases at J; junction bases unmatched: 5. The CDR3, as DNA: TGTGCCAGCAGCTCGGACAGGGGGCAGGGTGGCTACACCTTC. It translates to CASSSDRGQGGYTF.

The CDR3 bases are TGTGCCAGCAGCCGGGCCAGGGGGGCCTACGAGCAGTACTTC. This codes for CASSRARGAYEQYF. The V gene is TRBV5-8, the J gene TRBJ2-7; D is perhaps TRBD1 (7 bases). This CDR3 is built from 14 residues. Germline V gene lookup returns CDR1 SGHTS and CDR2 YDEGEE. V was clipped by 4 bases and J by 2 bases, with 13 bases between them.

V is TRBV11-2 and J is TRBJ1-2, with a weak D call TRBD1 (6 bases). Trimming took off 5 bases at V and 2 bases at J, with 15 bases between the two ends. The CDR3 spans 15 residues. Per the germline V gene, CDR1 is SGHAT and CDR2 is FQNNGV. For the CDR3, the DNA is TGTGCCAGCAGCCCAGGGGCAGGAAGGAACTATGGCTACACCTTC. Protein product: CASSPGAGRNYGYTF.

The chain couples TRBV28 to TRBJ1-5, with D possibly being TRBD1 (5 bases). V was shortened by 7 bases and J by 3 bases, with 19 bases between the two germline ends. Germline lookup yields CDR1 MDHEN and CDR2 SYDVKM. CDR3 length equals 16 residues. The CDR3 region is CASTGMGEGVNQPQHF. The CDR3 coding sequence is TGTGCCAGCACCGGTATGGGTGAAGGGGTCAATCAGCCCCAGCATTTT.

This chain joins TRBV18 and TRBJ2-2; D possibly corresponds to TRBD1 (7 bases). Germline CDR1 and CDR2: KGHSH and LQKENI. CDR3 length: 18 amino acids. The germline V and J ends were trimmed by 2 bases and 2 bases, with 18 bases remaining between them. CDR3 coding DNA: TGTGCCAGCTCACCAGTACCGGAGGGGGCTGGTAACACCGGGGAGCTGTTTTTT. It specifies CASSPVPEGAGNTGELFF.

The V gene is TRBV5-8, the J gene TRBJ2-3; 13 bases match TRBD2. Germline V gene sequence: CDR1 SGHTS, CDR2 YDEGEE. With V trimmed by 3 bases and J by 3 bases, 7 bases remained unmatched. The CDR3 loop spans 17 amino acids. The CDR3: CASSSIRTSGGTDTQYF. The CDR3 nucleotides read TGTGCCAGCAGCTCGATAAGGACTAGCGGGGGTACAGATACGCAGTATTTT.

A single count supports this clone. V usage is TRBV5-8 and J usage is TRBJ1-2, with D possibly TRBD1 on 6 matching bases. Germline V gene data show CDR1 as SGHTS and CDR2 as YDEGEE. The germline V and J ends were trimmed by 1 base and 3 bases, with 13 bases remaining between them. The CDR3 has 15 residues. CDR3 residues: CASSLITGRDYGYTF. The CDR3 region has the DNA TGTGCCAGCAGCTTGATAACAGGGAGGGACTATGGCTACACCTTC.

On this clone itself: One junction end does not reproduce the germline sequence, and a read error may be involved. The rearrangement joins TRBV7-9 to TRBJ1-1; possibly TRBD1 for D (5 bases). There are 15 residues in the CDR3. The germline V gene encodes CDR1 SEHNR and CDR2 FQNEAQ (reference sequence). CDR3 DNA: TGTTCCAGCAGCTTCTGGGTAGGGGTAGAGTTGGAAGCTTTCTTT. Protein product: CSSSFWVGVELEAFF.

V and J are TRBV30 and TRBJ1-3; D is perhaps TRBD1 (5 bases). Germline assignment: CDR1 GTSNPN and CDR2 SVGIG (reference sequence). The CDR3 is 17 residues long. V lost 8 bases and J lost 0, with 23 bases in between. The DNA for the CDR3 is TGTGCCGGTATCCGCCGGGGGAGCACCTTCTCTGGAAACACCATATATTTT. It is translated as CAGIRRGSTFSGNTIYF.

This clone has just a few counts. The chain is built from TRBV18 and TRBJ2-3; 9 bases fit TRBD2. The CDR3 has 15 residues. Trimming at V came to 6 bases and at J to 5 bases, leaving 9 bases not matched to a gene. CDR1 is KGHSH, CDR2 LQKENI, per germline. CDR3 region: CASSPLAGGVDTQYF. The DNA for the CDR3 is TGTGCCAGCTCCCCCCTGGCGGGGGGGGTAGATACGCAGTATTTT.

The chain couples TRBV18 to TRBJ1-5; the D is unclear. The length of the CDR3 is 14 residues. The V and J ends lost 4 bases and 6 bases respectively, with 13 bases between them. Germline values: CDR1 KGHSH, CDR2 LQKENI. CDR3: CASSLEGTGQPQHF. Written as DNA, the CDR3 is TGTGCCAGCTCACTAGAGGGAACTGGTCAGCCCCAGCATTTT.

The chain combines TRBV7-6 with TRBJ2-3, with D perhaps matching TRBD2 (6 bases). Germline V gives CDR1 SGHVS, CDR2 FNYEAQ. The CDR3 consists of 12 residues. V gave up 5 bases and J gave up 7 bases, with 10 bases separating them. The CDR3 protein is CASSQLANTQYF. The CDR3 nucleotides read TGTGCCAGCAGCCAACTAGCAAATACGCAGTATTTT.

This clone was counted a few times. The chain carries TRBV2 and TRBJ1-5; D ambiguous. Trimming took off 7 bases at V and 0 bases at J, with 16 bases between the two ends. The CDR3 has 16 amino acids. Germline V CDR1 and CDR2: SNHLY, FYNNEI. The CDR3 DNA sequence: TGTGCCAGCACGGAGACCCCAAGCTATAGCAATCAGCCCCAGCATTTT. Encoded protein: CASTETPSYSNQPQHF.

The CDR3 sequence is CASSGGPLLNTEAFF. The CDR3 nucleotides are TGTGCCAGCAGCGGAGGACCGCTTTTGAACACTGAAGCTTTCTTT. The chain joins TRBV7-2 to TRBJ1-1; D not resolved. Germline CDR1 SGHTA, CDR2 FQGNSA. The CDR3 contains 15 residues. V was pared by 5 bases and J by 0 bases, with 13 bases between.

Notes on this clone: The same CDR3 can be traced to other DNA sequences in this sample. This chain connects TRBV2 to TRBJ2-3; 7 bases are a match to TRBD1. The length of the CDR3 is 14 residues. Germline loops: CDR1 SNHLY, CDR2 FYNNEI. The V and J ends lost 10 bases and 2 bases, in that order; junction bases with no gene match: 9. This chain's CDR3 is CATPNEGATDTQYF. In DNA form, the CDR3 reads TGTGCCACTCCAAATGAGGGGGCCACAGATACGCAGTATTTT.

This clone was picked up a small number of times. V is TRBV27 and J is TRBJ2-1, with no clear D. Germline V gene sequence: CDR1 MNHEY, CDR2 SMNVEV (reference sequence). The CDR3 is 14 residues long. Trimming shortened V by 1 base and J by 10 bases, and 14 bases separated the two germline ends. The CDR3 reads CASSLLGWPREQFF. CDR3 bases: TGTGCCAGCAGTTTATTGGGCTGGCCCCGCGAGCAGTTCTTC.

This chain joins TRBV4-3 and TRBJ2-4; D possibly corresponds to TRBD1 (5 bases). The CDR3 covers 17 residues. The germline V and J ends were trimmed by 7 bases and 5 bases, with 24 bases remaining between them. Germline loops: CDR1 LGHNA, CDR2 YSLEER. CDR3 DNA sequence: TGCGCCAGCACCCCGGCAATAGGGGTGGAAGGCCAAAACATTCAGTACTTC. Its protein is CASTPAIGVEGQNIQYF.

The chain carries TRBV9 and TRBJ2-5; 11 nucleotides align to TRBD2. This CDR3 contains 16 residues. With V trimmed by 2 bases and J by 1 base, 4 bases remained unmatched. The germline CDR1 and CDR2 sequences are SGDLS and YYNGEE. The CDR3 nucleotides read TGTGCCAGCAGCGTCACGACTAGCGGGGCCCAAGAGACCCAGTACTTC. Translating gives CASSVTTSGAQETQYF.

V and J are TRBV30 and TRBJ1-1; 8 nucleotides align to TRBD1. V was clipped by 0 bases and J by 5 bases; unmatched bases: 11. This CDR3 contains 16 residues. CDR1 and CDR2 (germline): GTSNPN, SVGIG (reference sequence). The CDR3 nucleotides read TGTGCCTGGAGTGTTCGGACAGGGCATGGGCAAACTGAAGCTTTCTTT. It specifies CAWSVRTGHGQTEAFF.

This chain connects TRBV10-2 to TRBJ2-6; tentative D call: TRBD1 (6 bases). The CDR3 is 15 amino acids. Germline values: CDR1 WSHSY, CDR2 SAAADI. V lost 6 bases and J lost 1, with 10 bases in between. CDR3 in DNA: TGCGCCAGCAGCCCACAGGGTTCTGGGGCCAACGTCCTGACTTTC. It yields the protein CASSPQGSGANVLTF.

The V call is TRBV7-2, the J call TRBJ2-5, with TRBD2 matching 9 bases. Germline V gene lookup returns CDR1 SGHTA and CDR2 FQGNSA. Losses at the gene ends were 2 bases for V and 5 bases for J; bases not matched to a gene: 0. This CDR3 is 13 amino acids long. The DNA of the CDR3 is TGTGCCAGCAGCTTAACTAGCGGGGAGACCCAGTACTTC. Translating it yields CASSLTSGETQYF.

The V and J genes are TRBV5-8 and TRBJ2-5; D not resolved. The CDR3 length is 13 residues. The germline V gene has CDR1 SGHTS and CDR2 YDEGEE. Trimming took off 1 base at V and 3 bases at J, with 7 bases between the two ends. CDR3 loop: CASSLHGEETQYF. The CDR3 DNA reads TGTGCCAGCAGCTTGCACGGAGAAGAGACCCAGTACTTC. The variable domain in full, completed from reference TRBV5-8 and TRBJ2-5, reads EAGVTQSPTHLIKTRGQQATLRCSPISGHTSVYWYQQALGLGLQFLLWYDEGEERNRGNFPPRFSGRQFPNYSSELNVNALELEDSALYLCASSLHGEETQYFGPGTRLLVL.

The CDR3: CASTTAGGSTEAFF. The DNA of the CDR3 is TGTGCCAGCACTACCGCAGGGGGGAGCACTGAAGCTTTCTTT. This chain connects TRBV28 to TRBJ1-1, with TRBD1 identical over 7 bases. The junction had 9 bases not matched to a gene; V was cut back by 7 bases and J by 4 bases. The V gene's germline CDR1 is MDHEN and CDR2 SYDVKM. The CDR3 is 14 residues long. Looking up the rest from reference TRBV28 and TRBJ1-1 gives the full variable domain: DVKVTQSSRYLVKRTGEKVFLECVQDMDHENMFWYRQDPGLGLRLIYFSYDVKMKEKGDIPEGYSVSREKKERFSLILESASTNQTSMYLCASTTAGGSTEAFFGQGTRLTVV.

CDR3 DNA sequence: TGTGCTAGTGCACAGGGGGACCGAGCGTATCACGAGCAGTACTTC. Protein: CASAQGDRAYHEQYF. This chain uses TRBV12-5 with TRBJ2-7; 8 bases line up with TRBD1. In germline, CDR1 is LGHNT, CDR2 FRNRAP. V was pared by 7 bases and J by 5 bases, with 13 bases of the junction left unmatched. This CDR3 is 15 amino acids long.

This rearrangement joins TRBV11-3 to TRBJ2-7; 8 positions match TRBD1. The CDR3 covers 13 residues. After removal of 2 bases from V and 6 bases from J, the junction contained 3 bases not matched to a gene. The germline V gene encodes CDR1 SGHNT and CDR2 YENEEA. CDR3 DNA: TGTGCCAGCAGCTTACGCCAGGGGGCCGAGCAGTACTTC. Translation: CASSLRQGAEQYF.

The rearrangement links TRBV2 to TRBJ2-1; 7 nucleotides agree with TRBD2. V gave up 2 bases and J gave up 1 base; unmatched junction bases: 2. This CDR3 has 15 residues. Germline values: CDR1 SNHLY, CDR2 FYNNEI. DNA of the CDR3: TGTGCCAGCAGTGAAATGGGGGGGTCCTACAATGAGCAGTTCTTC. Translated: CASSEMGGSYNEQFF.

The rearrangement links TRBV9 to TRBJ2-1, with TRBD2 matching over 11 bases. CDR3 length equals 18 residues. CDR1 is SGDLS, CDR2 YYNGEE, per germline. J was trimmed by 2 bases and V by 4 bases; bases with no gene match: 11. The CDR3, as DNA: TGTGCCAGCAGCACCCTAGCGGGGGGCACTAATGCCTACAATGAGCAGTTCTTC. Protein sequence: CASSTLAGGTNAYNEQFF.

The V and J genes are TRBV7-2 and TRBJ2-5, with D perhaps matching TRBD1 (5 bases). Trimming pared 5 bases from V and 6 bases from J, leaving 19 bases between. The CDR3 has 15 residues. Germline V gene sequence: CDR1 SGHTA, CDR2 FQGNSA. The CDR3 DNA reads TGTGCCAGCAGCCCCTCACAGGCGGCGGAAAAGACCCAGTACTTC. Translation: CASSPSQAAEKTQYF. Full variable domain (outside the CDR3, taken from reference TRBV7-2 and TRBJ2-5): GAGVSQSPSNKVTEKGKDVELRCDPISGHTALYWYRQSLGQGLEFLIYFQGNSAPDKSGLPSDRFSAERTGGSVSTLTIQRTQQEDSAVYLCASSPSQAAEKTQYFGPGTRLLVL.

This clone was found once. The chain employs TRBV5-6 and TRBJ1-2, with no clear D. Germline V gene sequence: CDR1 SGHDT, CDR2 YYEEEE. The CDR3 has 15 amino acids. Trimming took off 4 bases at V and 0 bases at J, with 13 bases between the two ends. CDR3 loop: CASSQTGGANYGYTF. DNA of the CDR3: TGTGCCAGCAGCCAGACCGGCGGAGCTAACTATGGCTACACCTTC.